Listed below are T cell receptor beta chains from one sample, sequenced in a study of shared clonotypes between healthy human individuals. This table comes from immunoSEQ multiplex PCR, and its TCRdb copy is limited to in-frame clones, with some not included. The data contain some 2,400,000 clones, under 97% of them singletons. Sequenced input: naive CD4+ T cells sorted from blood. These receptors were obtained from a man younger than 35 in good health. The CDR3 runs from the conserved cysteine through the conserved F or W. The order of the fields is J gene, D gene, clone size, V gene, CDR3 DNA, CDR3 protein. A D gene is named only where the DNA matches it firmly. Expanded clones get a size class; other rows say once, few or many, or leave the size out.

TRBJ2-7,TRBD1,few,TRBV6-5,TGTGCCAGCAGTCCAGGGGGCCGGATCAACGAGCAGTACTTC,CASSPGGRINEQYF
TRBJ2-3,TRBD2,.,TRBV6-1,TGTGCCAGCAGTGCCCGACTAGCGGGACCTAGCACAGATACGCAGTATTTT,CASSARLAGPSTDTQYF
TRBJ2-5,TRBD1,.,TRBV6-1,TGTGCCAGCAGGGGCCGGGACAGGGAGAAAGAGACCCAGTACTTC,CASRGRDREKETQYF
TRBJ1-1,TRBD1,.,TRBV5-1,TGCGCCAGCAGCGCGTTACAGGGGGCCTGGGCTTTCTTT,CASSALQGAWAFF
TRBJ1-4,TRBD1,.,TRBV30,TGTGCCTGGACGGCGGGACAGGGTCGGGAAAAACTGTTTTTT,CAWTAGQGREKLFF
TRBJ1-4,.,.,TRBV5-1,TGCGCCAGCAGCTTAGGGGCAGGGGATGAAAAACTGTTTTTT,CASSLGAGDEKLFF
TRBJ2-1,TRBD1,few,TRBV4-3,TGCGCCAGCAGCCAGGCCGGGACAGGGTGGGATGAGCAGTTCTTC,CASSQAGTGWDEQFF
TRBJ1-1,.,.,TRBV5-1,TGCGCCAGCAGCAACCCACAGGACACTGAAGCTTTCTTT,CASSNPQDTEAFF
TRBJ1-1,.,.,TRBV6-1,TGTGCCAGCAGTGATATCTGGATGAACACTGAAGCTTTCTTT,CASSDIWMNTEAFF
TRBJ2-2,TRBD2,.,TRBV5-1,TGCGCCAGCAGCTGGCTTCATAGCGGGACGGGCACCGGGGAGCTGTTTTTT,CASSWLHSGTGTGELFF
TRBJ2-7,TRBD1,.,TRBV9,TGTGCCAGCAGCGTAGGGACAGGGCTCTCCTACGAGCAGTACTTC,CASSVGTGLSYEQYF
TRBJ1-1,.,.,TRBV2,TGTGCCAGCAGTGAACAGGCCCCTATGAACACTGAAGCTTTCTTT,CASSEQAPMNTEAFF
TRBJ2-3,.,.,TRBV11-2,TGTGCCAGCAGCTCCCTAGCGGATACGCAGTATTTT,CASSSLADTQYF
TRBJ2-3,TRBD2,.,TRBV5-8,TGTGCCAGCAGCTGGACTAGCGGGGACACAGATACGCAGTATTTT,CASSWTSGDTDTQYF
TRBJ2-2,TRBD2,.,TRBV10-3,TGTGCCATCAGTGAGTTCCGGGGGGATACCGGGGAGCTGTTTTTT,CAISEFRGDTGELFF
TRBJ1-1,.,.,TRBV29-1,TGCAGCGTTGGGGGAACCTTGAACACTGAAGCTTTCTTT,CSVGGTLNTEAFF
TRBJ1-3,.,.,TRBV30,TGTGCCTGGAGTAGCCCGTCAGGGTGGGGAAACACCATATATTTT,CAWSSPSGWGNTIYF
TRBJ2-1,.,.,TRBV5-6,TGTGCCAGCTCCCCACAGGGCGGCCCACGAAACAATGAGCAGTTCTTC,CASSPQGGPRNNEQFF
TRBJ2-1,.,.,TRBV5-1,TGCGCCAGCAGCTTGGCCAGACAGGGCGGGAACTTCTTC,CASSLARQGGNFF
TRBJ2-5,TRBD2,.,TRBV7-3,TGTGCCAGCAGCTTAGGACTAGCGGGGGGCCAAGAGACCCAGTACTTC,CASSLGLAGGQETQYF
TRBJ2-3,.,.,TRBV5-1,TGCGCCAGCAGCTCCACACTTGCCAGGCCCCATACGCAGTATTTT,CASSSTLARPHTQYF
TRBJ2-1,.,once,TRBV7-2,TGTGCCAGCAGCTCCGGACGCATTAATGAGCAGTTCTTC,CASSSGRINEQFF
TRBJ2-1,TRBD1,.,TRBV7-9,TGTGCCAGCAGCTTGAGGGACAGCAATGAGCAGTTCTTC,CASSLRDSNEQFF
TRBJ1-1,.,.,TRBV29-1,TGCAGCGTTGTCAGGCCCACTGAAGCTTTCTTT,CSVVRPTEAFF
TRBJ1-1,.,.,TRBV5-4,TGTGCCAGCAGCTTACCCGCCCGGCCTGAAGCTTTCTTT,CASSLPARPEAFF
TRBJ2-7,TRBD2,.,TRBV6-5,TGTGCCAGTAAGCGGGGGACTCTCTCCTACGAGCAGTACTTC,CASKRGTLSYEQYF
TRBJ1-1,.,.,TRBV29-1,TGCAGCGTTGAACGGGGCGGGGGCACTGAAGCTTTCTTT,CSVERGGGTEAFF
TRBJ2-7,.,.,TRBV7-8,TGTGCCAGCAGCTCCGGGACGGAGTACGAGCAGTACTTC,CASSSGTEYEQYF
TRBJ1-1,.,.,TRBV19,TGTGCCAGTAGTATGAGCCCCTCCTTCGGAACTGAAGCTTTCTTT,CASSMSPSFGTEAFF
TRBJ2-7,.,.,TRBV6-4,TGTGCCAGCAGTTCGGACGGCTACGAGCAGTACTTC,CASSSDGYEQYF
TRBJ1-6,.,few,TRBV5-1,TGCGCCAGCAGCTTGGCAGATTCACCCCTCCACTTT,CASSLADSPLHF
TRBJ2-3,.,.,TRBV6-6,TGTGCCAGCAGTTCTTCCATCACAGATACGCAGTATTTT,CASSSSITDTQYF
TRBJ1-4,.,.,TRBV30,TGTGCCTGGGGGGAGGAGTTTAATGAAAAACTGTTTTTT,CAWGEEFNEKLFF
TRBJ2-7,TRBD1,.,TRBV30,TGTGCCTGGAGCGAAGGTTCAACAGGGGGGCAGTACTTC,CAWSEGSTGGQYF
TRBJ2-1,TRBD1,.,TRBV7-3,TGTGCCAGCAGCTTAGACAGGGGTCGTGAACAGTTCTTC,CASSLDRGREQFF
TRBJ2-3,TRBD1,.,TRBV27,TGTGCCAGCACCTCACAGGGGGCGCGGCAGGCAGATACGCAGTATTTT,CASTSQGARQADTQYF
TRBJ1-4,TRBD1,.,TRBV15,TGTGCCACCAGCAGGGTACAGGGGGCGAACGAAAAACTGTTTTTT,CATSRVQGANEKLFF
TRBJ1-5,TRBD1,.,TRBV4-3,TGCGCCAGCAGCTTTATAGGACAGGACGAGTATCCGCCCCAGCATTTT,CASSFIGQDEYPPQHF
TRBJ2-1,.,.,TRBV5-6,TGTGCCAGCAGCTTGGGGCCAAAACAAGAGCAGTTCTTC,CASSLGPKQEQFF
TRBJ1-5,.,.,TRBV2,TGTGCCAGCAGTGAACGGGCAGGGATCAGGCCCCAGCATTTT,CASSERAGIRPQHF